Below, one TCR beta chain is given with its context. The data stem from a study of blood T cells in healthy people across ages. Each donor had around 10 milliliters of peripheral blood drawn. A sample-barcoded 5' primer and a J-beta primer mix were used in a second PCR of about 6 to 12 cycles. From the 5' RACE reads, TCRdb called clonotypes with MiXCR, one entry per CDR3 protein. The repertoire consists of roughly 1,300,000 distinct CDR3 sequences, with almost 60% occurring once and the leading ten covering about 6.3%. V dropped 1 base and J dropped 0 bases, with 9 bases sitting between them. The CDR3 contains 14 residues. Per germline, CDR1 DFQATT and CDR2 SNEGSKA (reference sequence).

This chain joins TRBV20-1 and TRBJ1-1; D is uncertain. Sequencing used blood. The sequence was obtained from a man between 18 and 29 years old in good health. CDR3 sequence: CSARVAVMNTEAFF. The DNA of the CDR3 is TGCAGTGCTAGAGTGGCGGTTATGAACACTGAAGCTTTCTTT.